Listed below are T cell receptor beta chains from one sample, sequenced in a study of T cells in localized non-small cell lung cancer. Using immunoSEQ multiplex PCR, the repertoire was profiled, and TCRdb retains in-frame clones only, with some absent. Altogether around 78,000 clones are present, 88% being singletons, with the ten largest covering 20% to 25%. Material: peripheral blood, obtained before any cancer treatment. The receptors stem from a woman aged 35 to 75 with stage I squamous cell lung carcinoma. CDR3s include the opening cysteine and the closing phenylalanine or tryptophan. The order of the fields is clone size, J gene, D gene, V gene, CDR3 protein, CDR3 DNA. The D gene is left open where the match is weak. A row's size may be missing; if present it is once, few, many or a size class.

NA | TRBJ1-2 | NA | TRBV2 | CASSEREGGYTF | TGTGCCAGCAGTGAGAGGGAGGGTGGCTACACCTTC
NA | TRBJ2-1 | NA | TRBV7-7 | CASSLGDPSNEQFF | TGTGCTAGCAGCTTAGGGGACCCGTCCAATGAGCAGTTCTTC
NA | TRBJ1-5 | TRBD1 | TRBV4-1 | CASSQDGLIGQGVYQPQHF | TGCGCCAGCAGCCAAGATGGCCTTATAGGACAGGGAGTTTATCAGCCCCAGCATTTT
NA | TRBJ2-5 | TRBD1 | TRBV2 | CASRNRGQGTQYF | TGTGCCAGCAGAAACAGGGGGCAGGGGACCCAGTACTTC
NA | TRBJ1-2 | TRBD1 | TRBV7-9 | CASSKDRGLANYGYTF | TGTGCCAGCAGTAAAGACAGGGGGTTAGCTAACTATGGCTACACCTTC
NA | TRBJ2-7 | NA | TRBV6-6 | CASSSGTYYEQYF | TGTGCCAGCAGCTCCGGGACATACTACGAGCAGTACTTC
NA | TRBJ2-5 | TRBD1 | TRBV2 | CASSDGLDRAETQYF | TGTGCCAGCAGTGACGGACTGGACAGGGCAGAGACCCAGTACTTC
NA | TRBJ2-7 | NA | TRBV5-1 | CASSSDDSYEQYF | TGCGCCAGCAGCTCCGACGATTCCTACGAGCAGTACTTC
NA | TRBJ1-2 | TRBD1 | TRBV19 | CASSARTGRDYGYTF | TGTGCCAGTAGTGCCAGGACAGGGAGGGACTATGGCTACACCTTC
NA | TRBJ1-1 | TRBD1 | TRBV5-4 | CASRQQQGAYTEAFF | TGTGCCAGCAGACAACAACAGGGGGCATACACTGAAGCTTTCTTT
NA | TRBJ1-2 | NA | TRBV18 | CASSRPVDGYTF | TGTGCCAGCTCCCGACCAGTAGATGGCTACACCTTC
NA | TRBJ2-5 | TRBD1 | TRBV19 | CASSASGQGVETQYF | TGTGCCAGTAGTGCGTCGGGACAGGGTGTGGAGACCCAGTACTTC
NA | TRBJ2-5 | TRBD2 | TRBV9 | CASSARLADQETQYF | TGTGCCAGCAGCGCTCGACTAGCGGACCAAGAGACCCAGTACTTC
NA | TRBJ1-1 | NA | TRBV5-6 | CASSVDRNTEAFF | TGTGCCAGCAGCGTGGACAGGAACACTGAAGCTTTCTTT
NA | TRBJ1-4 | NA | TRBV14 | CASSQEGKLFF | TGTGCCAGCAGCCAAGAGGGTAAACTGTTTTTT
NA | TRBJ2-2 | TRBD2 | TRBV29-1 | CSVDSSGITGELFF | TGCAGCGTTGATTCTAGCGGTATCACCGGGGAGCTGTTTTTT
NA | TRBJ1-3 | NA | TRBV10-1 | CASSEPGNGNTIYF | TGCGCCAGCAGTGAGCCGGGAAATGGAAACACCATATATTTT
NA | TRBJ1-5 | NA | TRBV28 | CASSSPQELGQPQHF | TGTGCCAGCAGTTCCCCCCAGGAACTAGGACAGCCCCAGCATTTT
NA | TRBJ1-2 | NA | TRBV7-9 | CASSLAEGGNYGYTF | TGTGCCAGCAGCTTAGCAGAAGGCGGAAACTATGGCTACACCTTC
NA | TRBJ1-2 | TRBD1 | TRBV5-1 | CASSTEGAAPTYGYTF | TGCGCCAGCAGCACGGAGGGGGCAGCTCCAACTTATGGCTACACCTTC
NA | TRBJ1-5 | TRBD1 | TRBV11-1 | CASSPGTDKQPQHF | TGTGCCAGCAGCCCAGGGACAGACAAGCAGCCCCAGCATTTT
NA | TRBJ1-5 | TRBD1 | TRBV19 | CASSPRTGSGISNQPQHF | TGTGCCAGTAGTCCCCGGACAGGGTCTGGGATTAGCAATCAGCCCCAGCATTTT
NA | TRBJ2-5 | NA | TRBV19 | CASSMNPGQQETQYF | TGTGCCAGTAGTATGAATCCCGGACAACAAGAGACCCAGTACTTC
NA | TRBJ2-2 | NA | TRBV5-6 | CASSPRKGAKGGTGELFF | TGTGCCAGCAGCCCCCGTAAGGGGGCCAAGGGAGGGACCGGGGAGCTGTTTTTT
NA | TRBJ1-5 | TRBD1 | TRBV18 | CASSPPGQGSNQPQHF | TGTGCCAGCTCACCCCCGGGACAGGGGAGCAATCAGCCCCAGCATTTT
NA | TRBJ1-1 | TRBD1 | TRBV6-1 | CASSERGQLNTEAFF | TGTGCCAGCAGTGAACGGGGACAGTTGAACACTGAAGCTTTCTTT
NA | TRBJ1-2 | NA | TRBV5-1 | CASSRASYGYTF | TGCGCCAGCAGCCGTGCCTCCTATGGCTACACCTTC
NA | TRBJ2-2 | NA | TRBV7-3 | CASSPGYNTGELFF | TGTGCCAGCAGCCCAGGGTACAACACCGGGGAGCTGTTTTTT
NA | TRBJ2-7 | NA | TRBV6-5 | CASSSKYMGEQYF | TGTGCCAGCAGCTCCAAATATATGGGCGAGCAGTACTTC
NA | TRBJ1-1 | NA | TRBV5-1 | CASSSGGTEAFF | TGCGCCAGCAGCTCGGGCGGCACTGAAGCTTTCTTT
NA | TRBJ1-1 | NA | TRBV19 | CASSIKGQNTEAFF | TGTGCCAGTAGTATAAAAGGGCAGAACACTGAAGCTTTCTTT
NA | TRBJ1-2 | NA | TRBV7-9 | CASSTGTAYGYTF | TGTGCCAGCAGCACCGGGACCGCGTATGGCTACACCTTC
once | TRBJ2-5 | NA | TRBV9 | CASSVAGTGQETQYF | TGTGCCAGCAGCGTAGCCGGAACAGGCCAAGAGACCCAGTACTTC
few | TRBJ2-2 | TRBD2 | TRBV5-5 | CASSPGTITGELFF | TGTGCCAGCAGCCCTGGGACTATAACCGGGGAGCTGTTTTTT
NA | TRBJ1-3 | NA | TRBV11-3 | CASSLDVTVKSGNTIYF | TGTGCCAGCAGCTTAGATGTTACAGTGAAGTCTGGAAACACCATATATTTT